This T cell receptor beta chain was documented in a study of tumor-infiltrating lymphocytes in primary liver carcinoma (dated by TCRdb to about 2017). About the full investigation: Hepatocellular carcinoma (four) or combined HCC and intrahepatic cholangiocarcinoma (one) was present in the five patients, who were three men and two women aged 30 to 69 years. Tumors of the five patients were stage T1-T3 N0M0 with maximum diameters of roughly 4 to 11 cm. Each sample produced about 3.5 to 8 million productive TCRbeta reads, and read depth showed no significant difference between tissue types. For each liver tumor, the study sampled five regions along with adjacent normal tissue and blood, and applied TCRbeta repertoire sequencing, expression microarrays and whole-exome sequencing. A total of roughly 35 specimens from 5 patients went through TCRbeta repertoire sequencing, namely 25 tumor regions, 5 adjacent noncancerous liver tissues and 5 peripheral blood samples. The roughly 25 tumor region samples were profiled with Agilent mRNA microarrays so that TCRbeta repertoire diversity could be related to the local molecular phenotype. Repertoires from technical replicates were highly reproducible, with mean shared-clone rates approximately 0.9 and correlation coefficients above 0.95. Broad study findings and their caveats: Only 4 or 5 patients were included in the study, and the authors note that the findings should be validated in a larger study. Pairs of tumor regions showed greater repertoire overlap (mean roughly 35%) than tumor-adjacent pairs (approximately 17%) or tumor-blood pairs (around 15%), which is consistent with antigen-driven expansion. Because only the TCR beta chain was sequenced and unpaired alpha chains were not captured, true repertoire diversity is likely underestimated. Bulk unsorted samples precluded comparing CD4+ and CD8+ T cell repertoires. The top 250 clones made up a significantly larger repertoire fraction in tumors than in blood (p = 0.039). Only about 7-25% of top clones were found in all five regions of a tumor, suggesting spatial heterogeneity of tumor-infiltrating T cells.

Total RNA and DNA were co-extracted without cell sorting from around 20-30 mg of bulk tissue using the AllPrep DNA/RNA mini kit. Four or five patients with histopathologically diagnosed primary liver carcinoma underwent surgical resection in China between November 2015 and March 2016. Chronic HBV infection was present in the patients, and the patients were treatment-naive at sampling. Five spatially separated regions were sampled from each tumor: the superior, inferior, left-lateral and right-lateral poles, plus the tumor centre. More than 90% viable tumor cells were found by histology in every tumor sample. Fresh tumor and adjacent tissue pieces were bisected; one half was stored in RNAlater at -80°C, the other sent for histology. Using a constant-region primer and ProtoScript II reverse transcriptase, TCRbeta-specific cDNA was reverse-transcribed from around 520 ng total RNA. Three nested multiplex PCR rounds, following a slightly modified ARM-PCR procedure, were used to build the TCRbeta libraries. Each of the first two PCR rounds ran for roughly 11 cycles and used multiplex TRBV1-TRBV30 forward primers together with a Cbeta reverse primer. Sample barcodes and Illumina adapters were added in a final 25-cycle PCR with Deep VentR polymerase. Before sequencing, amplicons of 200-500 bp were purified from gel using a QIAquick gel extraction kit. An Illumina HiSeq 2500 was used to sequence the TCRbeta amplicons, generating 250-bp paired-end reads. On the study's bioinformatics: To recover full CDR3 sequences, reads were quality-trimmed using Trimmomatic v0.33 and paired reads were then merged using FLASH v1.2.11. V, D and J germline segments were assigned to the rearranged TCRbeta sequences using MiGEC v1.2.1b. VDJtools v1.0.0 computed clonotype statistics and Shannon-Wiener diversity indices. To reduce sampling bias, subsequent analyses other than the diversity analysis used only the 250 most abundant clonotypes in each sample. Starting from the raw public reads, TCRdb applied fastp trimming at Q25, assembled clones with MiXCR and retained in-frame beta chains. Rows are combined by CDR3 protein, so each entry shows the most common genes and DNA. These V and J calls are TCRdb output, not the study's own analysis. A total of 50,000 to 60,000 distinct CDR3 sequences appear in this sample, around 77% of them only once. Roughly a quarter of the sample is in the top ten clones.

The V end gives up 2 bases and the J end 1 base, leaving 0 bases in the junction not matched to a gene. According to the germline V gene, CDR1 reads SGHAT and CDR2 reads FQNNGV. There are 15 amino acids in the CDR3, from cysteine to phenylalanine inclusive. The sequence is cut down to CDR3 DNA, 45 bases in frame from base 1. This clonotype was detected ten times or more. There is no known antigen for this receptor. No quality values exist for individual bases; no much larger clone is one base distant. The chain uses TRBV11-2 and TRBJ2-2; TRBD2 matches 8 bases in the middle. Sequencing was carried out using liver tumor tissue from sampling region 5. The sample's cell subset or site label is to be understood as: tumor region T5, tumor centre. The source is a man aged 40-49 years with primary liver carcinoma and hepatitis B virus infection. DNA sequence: TGTGCCAGCAGCTTACTAGCGGGGAACACCGGGGAGCTGTTTTTT. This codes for CASSLLAGNTGELFF.